Presented here are 18 T cell receptor beta chains from one specimen sequenced in a study of graft-versus-host responses after intestinal transplantation. Only in-frame clones appear in the TCRdb table, and some are missing; sequencing was by immunoSEQ multiplex PCR. The table has approximately 38,000 clones, around four fifths seen once. Sequences were derived from PBMCs, sampled around 1,000 days after transplant. The receptors here all came from a human patient who received an intestinal transplant, so some T cells may come from the graft donor.

This chain uses TRBV11-2 with TRBJ1-1; D not certain. Germline assignment: CDR1 SGHAT and CDR2 FQNNGV. Trimming took off 3 bases at V and 1 base at J, with 9 bases between the two ends. The CDR3 extends over 14 amino acids. The DNA for the CDR3 is TGTGCCAGCAGCTTCGTTTGGCCGAACACTGAAGCTTTCTTT. It is translated as CASSFVWPNTEAFF.

The V gene is TRBV7-2, the J gene TRBJ2-1; TRBD2 aligns across 7 bases. Germline V CDR1 and CDR2: SGHTA, FQGNSA. V was clipped by 8 bases and J by 7 bases; unmatched bases: 14. This CDR3 has 15 residues. Written as DNA, the CDR3 is TGTGCCAGCGGCCTCAGCGGGACCCCGGGGAATGAGCAGTTCTTC. As protein: CASGLSGTPGNEQFF.

J is TRBJ2-3 and V is TRBV19, with TRBD1 identical over 7 bases. Germline CDR1 is LNHDA and CDR2 is SQIVND (reference sequence). The CDR3 contains 15 residues. The V gene end was trimmed by 3 bases and the J gene end by 4 bases; junction bases not matched to a gene: 7. The CDR3 spells CASSIAVTGADTQYF. The DNA for the CDR3 is TGTGCCAGTAGTATTGCGGTAACAGGGGCAGATACGCAGTATTTT.

CDR3 sequence (DNA): TGTGCCAGCAGTGAAGGGGCGGGAGGGCCGAATGAGCAGTTCTTC. It yields the protein CASSEGAGGPNEQFF. The rearrangement uses TRBV6-1 and TRBJ2-1, with 9 bases fitting TRBD2. The CDR3 sequence is 15 residues long. V shed 1 base, J shed 7 bases, and the junction held 5 bases outside the gene matches. Germline V gene sequence: CDR1 MNHNS, CDR2 SASEGT.

CDR3 in amino acids: CASSVRLPGELFF. In DNA, the CDR3 is TGTGCCAGTAGTGTACGACTGCCCGGGGAGCTGTTTTTT. J is TRBJ2-2 and V is TRBV19; D gene uncertain. Germline CDR1 and CDR2: LNHDA and SQIVND (reference sequence). Trimming shortened V by 5 bases and J by 6 bases, and 10 bases separated the two germline ends. The CDR3 is made up of 13 amino acids. Filled out from reference TRBV19 and TRBJ2-2, the complete variable domain reads DGGITQSPKYLFRKEGQNVTLSCEQNLNHDAMYWYRQDPGQGLRLIYYSQIVNDFQKGDIAEGYSVSREKKESFPLTVTSAQKNPTAFYLCASSVRLPGELFFGEGSRLTVL.

CDR3 sequence reads: CASSRSGVQTQYF. For the CDR3, the DNA is TGTGCCAGCAGCCGGAGCGGGGTCCAGACCCAGTACTTC. This rearrangement joins TRBV5-6 to TRBJ2-5, with 7 nucleotides matching TRBD2. CDR3 size: 13 residues. V lost 4 bases and J lost 6; bases outside the gene matches: 6. CDR1 is SGHDT and CDR2 is YYEEEE in the germline V gene.

This clone was counted between two and nine times. V gene TRBV6-1 combines with J gene TRBJ2-7, with D perhaps matching TRBD2 (6 bases). This CDR3 is 12 amino acids long. V gave up 6 bases and J gave up 3 bases, with 9 bases separating them. Germline assignment: CDR1 MNHNS and CDR2 SASEGT. The CDR3 reads CASRGGIYEQYF. In nucleotides, the CDR3 is TGTGCCAGCAGGGGGGGAATCTACGAGCAGTACTTC.

The chain carries TRBV10-3 and TRBJ2-1, with D possibly TRBD2 on 6 matching bases. The V gene's germline CDR1 is ENHRY and CDR2 SYGVKD. Deletions cut 8 bases from V and 5 bases from J, with 7 bases between. This CDR3 has 11 residues. The CDR3 region has the DNA TGTGCCATCGCGGGGAACAATGAGCAGTTCTTC. Its translation: CAIAGNNEQFF.

J is TRBJ2-2 and V is TRBV15; 7 bases are a match to TRBD1. CDR3 length: 14 amino acids. Germline V gives CDR1 LNHNV, CDR2 YYDKDF (reference sequence). Germline trimming cut 5 bases from V and 3 bases from J; bases unmatched to any gene: 3. The CDR3 DNA reads TGTGCCACCAGCTGGGGACAGTACACCGGGGAGCTGTTTTTT. As protein: CATSWGQYTGELFF.

The chain employs TRBV7-5 and TRBJ2-1; the table's D call of TRBD1 was not tested on the DNA. TRBV7-5 has pseudogene status. This CDR3 contains 13 residues. CDR3 residues: CARSTGGGNEQFF. The CDR3 bases are TGTGCCAGAAGCACAGGGGGGGGCAATGAGCAGTTCTTC.

The rearrangement links TRBV25-1 to TRBJ2-2; D is undetermined. This CDR3 is 13 amino acids long. The germline V and J ends were trimmed by 3 bases and 4 bases, with 6 bases remaining between them. The V gene's germline CDR1 is MGHDK and CDR2 SYGVNS. In DNA, the CDR3 is TGTGCCAGCAGTGACGACGTCACCGGGGAGCTGTTTTTT. Amino acids: CASSDDVTGELFF.

The J gene is TRBJ2-5, the V gene TRBV28; D is possibly TRBD1 or TRBD2 (7 bases each). Germline V gene sequence: CDR1 MDHEN, CDR2 SYDVKM. V was shortened by 3 bases and J by 4 bases, with 15 bases between the two germline ends. The CDR3 runs 15 residues. This CDR3 is CASSFRGGGRETQYF. The CDR3 region has the DNA TGTGCCAGCAGTTTTCGAGGGGGCGGGAGAGAGACCCAGTACTTC.

The V and J genes are TRBV7-9 and TRBJ2-3, with 7 bases that match TRBD2. Germline loops: CDR1 SEHNR, CDR2 FQNEAQ (reference sequence). Losses at the gene ends were 4 bases for V and 0 bases for J; bases not matched to a gene: 4. There are 15 residues in the CDR3. In DNA form, the CDR3 reads TGTGCCAGCAGCTCGGGACTACAAAGCACAGATACGCAGTATTTT. It translates to CASSSGLQSTDTQYF.

This clone appeared a few times. The chain employs TRBV6-1 and TRBJ2-5, with 11 positions matching TRBD2. The CDR3 spans 15 residues. Germline CDR1 is MNHNS and CDR2 is SASEGT. V was clipped by 3 bases and J by 5 bases; unmatched bases: 5. The DNA for the CDR3 is TGTGCCAGCAGTGAGCTAGCGGGAGGATCGGAGACCCAGTACTTC. Its translation: CASSELAGGSETQYF.

This chain links TRBV28 with TRBJ1-2; D not certain. The V gene's germline CDR1 is MDHEN and CDR2 SYDVKM. Trimming left V 9 bases short and J 8 bases short, with 19 bases between. The CDR3 totals 13 residues. The CDR3 DNA reads as TGTGCCAGTGATTTGTTGGGATCGCGGGGCTACACCTTC. Protein: CASDLLGSRGYTF.

Sample share makes this clone medium-sized (0.01 to 0.1%). The chain couples TRBV5-5 to TRBJ2-7, with a weak D call TRBD1 (5 bases). V shed 0 bases and J shed 4 bases, with 14 bases lying between them. Germline V gene lookup returns CDR1 SGHKS and CDR2 YYEKEE (reference sequence). This CDR3 has 15 residues. CDR3 nucleotides: TGTGCCAGCAGCTTGGGGGGCCAGGTAGGGTACGAGCAGTACTTC. This translates into CASSLGGQVGYEQYF.

The rearrangement uses TRBV27 and TRBJ2-1; 7 nucleotides line up with TRBD2. The CDR3 covers 16 residues. Germline trimming cut 2 bases from V and 3 bases from J; bases unmatched to any gene: 7. From germline, CDR1 is MNHEY and CDR2 SMNVEV (reference sequence). For the CDR3, the DNA is TGTGCCAGCAGTTTACGAGCGGGGTCGTTCTACAATGAGCAGTTCTTC. Translated, it gives CASSLRAGSFYNEQFF.

This sequence joins TRBV30 and TRBJ1-5; no clear D gene. The germline V gene encodes CDR1 GTSNPN and CDR2 SVGIG (reference sequence). The CDR3 spans 14 residues. Trimming cost V 0 bases and J 6 bases, with 12 bases left between them. The CDR3 reads CAWSVGQLGQPQHF. The CDR3 region has the DNA TGTGCCTGGAGTGTTGGGCAGCTCGGTCAGCCCCAGCATTTT. The complete variable domain, with remaining parts taken from reference TRBV30 and TRBJ1-5, reads SQTIHQWPATLVQPVGSPLSLECTVEGTSNPNLYWYRQAAGRGLQLLFYSVGIGQISSEVPQNLSASRPQDRQFILSSKKLLLSDSGFYLCAWSVGQLGQPQHFGDGTRLSIL.